The sequence of this T cell receptor (beta chain) was determined in a study of blood T cell repertoires in COVID-19. Study details: The United States, Italy and Spain supplied acute and convalescent COVID-19 samples. The cDNA or gDNA used as material had been derived from T cells, B-cell-depleted T cells, or PBMCs.

V was pared by 1 base and J by 6 bases, with 7 bases between. Germline values: CDR1 ENHRY, CDR2 SYGVKD. This CDR3 has 12 residues. Methods used by the authors: Amplification with reference gene primers provided the estimates of nucleated cell counts. Data came from immunoSEQ multiplex PCR; TCRdb stores just in-frame clones and leaves some out. V and J calls and clone size follow that table, whereas D and trimming were derived from the DNA. The sample consists of hundreds of thousands of clones, around 87% of them appearing once. Sample: peripheral blood. The gene calls are TRBV10-3 and TRBJ2-7; tentative D call: TRBD2 (6 bases). The clonotype was recovered from a woman aged 45-65 years who had recovered from COVID-19. DNA for the CDR3: TGTGCCATCAGTGAGTTGGAGGGCGAGCAGTACTTC. Amino acids: CAISELEGEQYF.